Each of the 28 T cell receptor beta chains below was sequenced from the same sample in a study of T cells after yellow fever vaccination (dated by TCRdb to about 2019). Library preparation was by 5' RACE. Sequencing used an Illumina NovaSeq 6000. TCRdb itself trimmed the public reads at Q25 with fastp, ran MiXCR and retained productive beta chains. Each entry is one CDR3 protein sequence, shown with its most common DNA and genes. In this sample the table shows around 320,000 distinct CDR3 sequences, 8.5% to 10% of which occur a single time. Around 3.1% of the sample is taken by the ten largest. In the paper's terms, the treatment or condition label means: live attenuated yellow fever vaccine strain. This specimen consisted of CD4+ T cells sorted from PBMCs, obtained 5 days after the yellow fever booster vaccination. The receptor source for this set is a man aged 18 to 30 who received the YFV17D yellow fever vaccine.

V gene TRBV21-1 combines with J gene TRBJ1-4; the table names TRBD1, a call not compared with the DNA. TRBV21-1 is annotated as a pseudogene. The CDR3 sequence is 16 residues long. Here the CDR3 reads CASSSPRKTTGEKLFF. CDR3 bases: TGTGCCAGCAGCTCGCCCCGGAAGACAACGGGAGAAAAACTGTTTTTT.

This clonotype came up a few times. This chain links TRBV4-2 with TRBJ2-4; 7 positions match TRBD2. V was clipped by 2 bases and J by 7 bases; unmatched bases: 2. Germline assignment: CDR1 LGHNA and CDR2 YNFKEQ. CDR3 length equals 13 residues. The CDR3 sequence: CASSQSGGNIQYF. The DNA of the CDR3 is TGTGCCAGCAGCCAATCGGGGGGTAACATTCAGTACTTC.

This rearrangement joins TRBV7-9 to TRBJ1-1; D unresolved. CDR3 length: 15 residues. Trimming took 4 bases from V and 5 from J, leaving 17 bases between them. Germline CDR1 reads SEHNR; CDR2 reads FQNEAQ (reference sequence). Here the CDR3 DNA reads TGTGCCAGCAGCTCCAACCGGGGAATGGTGACTGAAGCTTTCTTT. Its protein is CASSSNRGMVTEAFF.

The V and J genes are TRBV3-1 and TRBJ1-2; TRBD1 matches 7 bases. Germline trimming cut 2 bases from V and 0 bases from J; bases unmatched to any gene: 6. CDR3 size: 16 residues. CDR1 and CDR2 from the germline V gene are LGHDT and YNNKEL (reference sequence). This CDR3 reads CASSQRGGTTNYGYTF. The CDR3, as DNA: TGTGCCAGCAGCCAACGAGGGGGCACAACTAACTATGGCTACACCTTC.

The chain recombines TRBV19 with TRBJ2-7; TRBD1 agrees at 9 bases. J gave up 6 bases and V 5 bases, and 11 bases lay outside the gene matches. The CDR3 has 15 residues. Per germline, CDR1 LNHDA and CDR2 SQIVND (reference sequence). CDR3 in DNA: TGTGCCAGTAGTGATTCGACAGGGGGAGGGGTCGAGCAGTACTTC. Translation gives CASSDSTGGGVEQYF.

This clonotype showed up just a few times. This CDR3 reads CATSPGTNQETQYF. The DNA for the CDR3 is TGCGCCACCTCCCCAGGGACAAACCAAGAGACCCAGTACTTC. This chain uses TRBV5-1 with TRBJ2-5, with a tentative D call TRBD1 (6 bases). Germline V gene lookup returns CDR1 SGHRS and CDR2 YFSETQ. V was pared by 9 bases and J by 0 bases, with 15 bases between. CDR3 length: 14 amino acids.

The V gene is TRBV20-1, the J gene TRBJ2-7, with TRBD1 matching over 9 bases. Germline trimming cut 0 bases from V and 3 bases from J; bases unmatched to any gene: 3. The germline V gene has CDR1 DFQATT and CDR2 SNEGSKA (reference sequence). CDR3 size: 14 residues. CDR3 loop: CSARDPTGGYEQYV. DNA for the CDR3: TGCAGTGCTAGAGATCCGACAGGGGGCTACGAGCAGTACGTC.

The rearrangement uses TRBV18 and TRBJ2-1; maybe TRBD2 (7 bases). CDR1 is KGHSH and CDR2 is LQKENI in the germline V gene. The CDR3 is 12 amino acids. Trimming removed 8 bases at V and 7 bases at J, with 12 bases between. This chain's CDR3 is CASGGGRNEQFF. The CDR3 DNA is TGTGCCAGCGGGGGGGGCCGGAATGAGCAGTTCTTC.

This clonotype was observed a few times. The chain is built from TRBV12-3 or TRBV12-4 and TRBJ1-1, with D tentatively TRBD1 (5 bases). This CDR3 is built from 15 residues. V shed 3 bases and J shed 3 bases, with 14 bases lying between them. The CDR3 DNA is TGTGCCAGCAGTTTGAGGGGCCCTATTTACACTGAAGCTTTCTTT. As protein: CASSLRGPIYTEAFF.

The chain has TRBV4-3 and TRBJ1-2; D remains ambiguous. The CDR3 has 13 residues. CDR1 and CDR2 from the germline V gene are LGHNA and YSLEER. V lost 1 base and J 0 bases, leaving 3 bases between the germline ends. The CDR3 nucleotides are TGCGCCAGCAGCCAAGTAGCTAACTATGGCTACACCTTC. Amino acids: CASSQVANYGYTF.

The sample holds a few counts of this clonotype. The chain recombines TRBV6-1 with TRBJ2-5, with D possibly being TRBD1 or TRBD2 (6 bases each). This CDR3 comprises 13 residues. The germline V gene encodes CDR1 MNHNS and CDR2 SASEGT. The germline V and J ends were trimmed by 7 bases and 5 bases, with 14 bases remaining between them. The CDR3 here is CASIEEGGETQYF. As DNA, the CDR3 is TGTGCCAGCATCGAGGAGGGGGGTGAGACCCAGTACTTC.

The table lists this clonotype with a count of one. The rearrangement uses TRBV12-3 or TRBV12-4 and TRBJ2-6, with TRBD1 identical over 8 bases. The CDR3 loop spans 15 amino acids. The V and J ends lost 5 bases and 2 bases, in that order; junction bases with no gene match: 2. CDR3: CASSRQGTGANVLTF. The CDR3 DNA is TGTGCCAGCAGTCGACAGGGGACTGGGGCCAACGTCCTGACTTTC.

This chain connects TRBV28 to TRBJ1-2; D remains ambiguous. The CDR3 contains 12 residues. Looked up from germline, CDR1 is MDHEN and CDR2 is SYDVKM. The V end lost 4 bases, the J end lost 8 bases, and 11 bases lay between the germline ends. The CDR3 loop is CASSSVSGGYTF. The CDR3 nucleotides read TGTGCCAGCAGTTCCGTATCGGGGGGCTACACCTTC.

There are a few counts of this clonotype. The chain has TRBV3-1 and TRBJ2-5, with a weak D call TRBD2 (7 bases). Trimming cost V 2 bases and J 5 bases, with 15 bases left between them. The CDR3 totals 15 residues. CDR1 is LGHDT and CDR2 is YNNKEL in the germline V gene (reference sequence). The DNA of the CDR3 is TGTGCCAGCAGCCAAATAAGGGGGGGCCGGGAGACCCAGTACTTC. This sequence encodes CASSQIRGGRETQYF.

The sample holds a few counts of this clonotype. This rearrangement joins TRBV12-3 or TRBV12-4 to TRBJ2-5, with D perhaps TRBD1 (6 bases). There are 16 residues in the CDR3. Between the trimmed V and J ends, which lost 5 bases and 7 bases, there was a span of 23 bases. The CDR3 sequence: CASSRGRQAPSRTQYF. In DNA form, the CDR3 reads TGTGCCAGCAGTCGCGGTCGACAGGCTCCTAGTCGGACCCAGTACTTC.

This clonotype has a single count. The chain joins TRBV9 to TRBJ2-3, with TRBD1 as a possible D gene (6 bases). V gave up 4 bases and J gave up 9 bases, with 12 bases separating them. Germline assignment: CDR1 SGDLS and CDR2 YYNGEE. The CDR3 covers 12 residues. Written as DNA, the CDR3 is TGTGCCAGCAGCAAGTCAGGGGACACGCAGTATTTT. Encoded protein: CASSKSGDTQYF.

The rearrangement uses TRBV20-1 and TRBJ2-1; no definite D call. The V gene lost 7 bases and the J gene lost 4 bases, with 5 bases spanning the gap. The CDR3 is 10 amino acids. CDR1 and CDR2 from the germline V gene are DFQATT and SNEGSKA (reference sequence). Here the CDR3 DNA reads TGCAGTGGCGTGTACAATGAGCAGTTCTTC. Translating it yields CSGVYNEQFF.

The chain uses TRBV4-3 and TRBJ2-7, with D perhaps matching TRBD2 (5 bases). With 2 bases removed from V and 0 bases from J, the gap between germline ends came to 11 bases. CDR1 and CDR2 (germline): LGHNA, YSLEER. CDR3 length: 15 amino acids. In DNA, the CDR3 is TGCGCCAGCAGCCAATCCCGGGGTTACTCCTACGAGCAGTACTTC. Its protein is CASSQSRGYSYEQYF.

This clonotype was counted between two and nine times. The chain joins TRBV6-2 or TRBV6-3 to TRBJ2-3; 7 bases agree with TRBD2. V shed 5 bases, J shed 0 bases, and the junction held 8 bases outside the gene matches. The CDR3 has 16 residues. The germline CDR1 and CDR2 sequences are MNHEY and SVGEGT. In DNA, the CDR3 is TGTGCCAGCAGTCCTCTGCGGGGGACTAGCACAGATACGCAGTATTTT. This codes for CASSPLRGTSTDTQYF.

V is TRBV7-2 and J is TRBJ1-2; the match to TRBD1 covers 7 bases. Trimming cost V 4 bases and J 8 bases; bases outside gene matches: 4. The length of the CDR3 is 12 residues. Germline CDR1 SGHTA, CDR2 FQGNSA. CDR3: CASSSTGSGYTF. The CDR3, as DNA: TGTGCCAGCAGCTCGACAGGGTCCGGCTACACCTTC.

The V and J genes are TRBV10-2 and TRBJ1-5, with D possibly matching TRBD1 (6 bases). This CDR3 is built from 14 residues. Trimming removed 5 bases at V and 3 bases at J, with 11 bases between. Looked up from germline, CDR1 is WSHSY and CDR2 is SAAADI. CDR3 in DNA: TGCGCCAGCAGTAAGACAGGATACAATCAGCCCCAGCATTTT. Translated, it gives CASSKTGYNQPQHF.

This clonotype has at least ten counts. The CDR3 here is CSARPRRGPTDTQYF. In DNA form, the CDR3 reads TGCAGTGCTAGACCCCGGCGGGGGCCCACAGATACGCAGTATTTT. The chain employs TRBV20-1 and TRBJ2-3; D perhaps matches TRBD2 (7 bases). The CDR3 contains 15 residues. V lost 2 bases to trimming and J lost 2 bases, with 14 bases between them. Germline-derived CDR1 and CDR2 are DFQATT and SNEGSKA (reference sequence).

The chain employs TRBV24-1 and TRBJ2-3; D uncertain. With 12 bases removed from V and 3 bases from J, the gap between germline ends came to 12 bases. The germline gives CDR1 KGHDR, CDR2 SFDVKD. CDR3 length: 12 residues. CDR3 region: CAVAWQTDTQYF. The CDR3 DNA reads as TGTGCCGTGGCATGGCAGACAGATACGCAGTATTTT.

The gene calls are TRBV20-1 and TRBJ1-2; possible D gene TRBD1, 6 bases. Trimming cost V 1 base and J 4 bases, with 7 bases left between them. CDR1 and CDR2 from the germline V gene are DFQATT and SNEGSKA (reference sequence). CDR3 length equals 12 residues. CDR3 loop: CSARVQGYGYTF. CDR3 nucleotide sequence: TGCAGTGCTAGAGTACAGGGCTATGGCTACACCTTC.

This clonotype was seen ten or more times. The rearrangement joins TRBV5-1 to TRBJ1-5; 7 bases agree with TRBD1. The CDR3 runs to 14 residues. Germline assignment: CDR1 SGHRS and CDR2 YFSETQ. V trimming: 4 bases; J trimming: 6 bases; junction bases outside the gene matches: 7. CDR3 amino acids: CASSRDSQGQPQHF. For the CDR3, the DNA is TGCGCCAGCAGCCGGGACAGTCAAGGTCAGCCCCAGCATTTT.

This clonotype has a handful of counts. The rearrangement joins TRBV5-1 to TRBJ1-5; the match to TRBD1 covers 7 bases. V was clipped by 3 bases and J by 3 bases; unmatched bases: 3. This CDR3 comprises 14 residues. Germline loops: CDR1 SGHRS, CDR2 YFSETQ. Here the CDR3 reads CASSWGTANQPQHF. The CDR3 DNA reads as TGCGCCAGCAGCTGGGGGACAGCCAATCAGCCCCAGCATTTT. Full variable domain (missing parts from reference TRBV5-1 and TRBJ1-5): KAGVTQTPRYLIKTRGQQVTLSCSPISGHRSVSWYQQTPGQGLQFLFEYFSETQRNKGNFPGRFSGRQFSNSRSEMNVSTLELGDSALYLCASSWGTANQPQHFGDGTRLSIL.

In this sample, this clonotype turned up many times. J is TRBJ1-1 and V is TRBV3-1, with 7 bases fitting TRBD1. Germline loops: CDR1 LGHDT, CDR2 YNNKEL (reference sequence). With V trimmed by 4 bases and J by 3 bases, 8 bases remained unmatched. The CDR3 length is 15 residues. The CDR3 DNA reads as TGTGCCAGCAGCCTGGGCCAGGGGGAGGACACTGAAGCTTTCTTT. This codes for CASSLGQGEDTEAFF.

V gene TRBV21-1 combines with J gene TRBJ1-2. TRBV21-1 is a documented pseudogene. The CDR3 covers 13 residues. CDR3: CASPALSGGGYTF. The CDR3 bases are TGTGCCAGCCCCGCTCTCTCCGGGGGTGGCTACACCTTC.